The entry that follows covers one T cell receptor beta chain sequence. This specimen belongs to a study of blood T cell repertoires in COVID-19. For the study at large: Acute-phase and convalescent COVID-19 samples originated in the United States, Italy and Spain. T cells, B-cell-depleted T cells, or PBMCs provided the cDNA or gDNA that served as material.

Per the original methods: Amplification of reference gene primers provided the estimated nucleated cell counts. Profiled with immunoSEQ multiplex PCR; TCRdb holds only in-frame clones, not every one. D and trimming were read from the DNA, whereas the V and J calls and clone size are those reported in that table. This table holds about 210,000 clones, under 95% found once. The sequenced sample consisted of peripheral blood. This TCR came from a man aged 25-40 years with acute or convalescent COVID-19.

This CDR3 reads CAWSVRPSGGPPYEQYF. CDR3 nucleotide sequence: TGTGCCTGGAGTGTACGCCCTAGCGGGGGACCTCCCTACGAGCAGTACTTC. The chain has TRBV30 and TRBJ2-7; 10 positions agree with TRBD2. CDR3 length: 17 residues. The V segment lost 0 bases and the J segment 2 bases; nucleotides outside the gene matches: 10. CDR1 is GTSNPN and CDR2 is SVGIG in the germline V gene (reference sequence).